What follows describes a single T cell receptor (beta chain). This sample is drawn from a study of T cell changes during pregnancy in multiple sclerosis. Data came from immunoSEQ multiplex PCR; TCRdb stores just in-frame clones and leaves some out. Among some 85,000 clones listed, 90% to 95% were seen once. V was clipped by 0 bases and J by 5 bases, with 12 bases between them. The germline V gene has CDR1 KGHSH and CDR2 LQKENI. There are 15 residues in the CDR3. Sequences were derived from peripheral blood, sampled in the second trimester of pregnancy. The V gene is TRBV18, the J gene TRBJ2-3; D possibly corresponds to TRBD2 (6 bases). This clonotype was obtained from a female donor with multiple sclerosis, enrolled in a pregnancy study. The CDR3 DNA reads as TGTGCCAGCTCACCACCTAGTCGGGGAGGAGATACGCAGTATTTT. This encodes CASSPPSRGGDTQYF.